This T cell receptor beta chain came from a study of blood T cell repertoires in COVID-19. Repertoires were generated with immunoSEQ multiplex PCR, while TCRdb's copy carries only in-frame clones and drops some. The sample lists 300,000 to 350,000 clones, 90% occurring once. In germline, CDR1 is MDHEN, CDR2 SYDVKM. V trimming: 3 bases; J trimming: 5 bases; junction bases outside the gene matches: 5. The CDR3 is 15 amino acids. This clone was found once. The source material was PBMCs or T cells enriched from blood (not recorded which). This sequence joins TRBV28 and TRBJ2-1; 9 nucleotides agree with TRBD1. The receptor was isolated from a woman between 18 and 29 years old with acute COVID-19. The CDR3 protein is CASSFGTGTNNEQFF. DNA for the CDR3: TGTGCCAGCAGTTTCGGGACAGGGACGAACAATGAGCAGTTCTTC.